This T cell receptor beta chain appears in the sequencing data of a study of T cell repertoires in cytomegalovirus infection. Looking at the study overall: It can be stated that public TCR beta signatures indicated CMV infection as well as a matching HLA type.

J lost 4 bases, V lost 3 bases, and 5 bases had no gene match. The CDR3 is 16 amino acids. Per the germline V gene, CDR1 is SGHTA and CDR2 is FQGNSA. Study-level findings and limits: HLA-C-restricted CMV-specific TCR beta clonotypes were dominant in the ex vivo response.

This clonotype was recorded many times. The antigen remains undetermined. TCRdb processed the reads anew with MiXCR; each CDR3 protein has one entry. The sample records around 85,000 distinct CDR3 sequences, roughly half being singletons. The rearrangement links TRBV7-2 to TRBJ2-1; TRBD2 aligns across 11 bases. The sequencing used CD8+ T cells from cultured PBMCs, collected from culture after CMV antigen stimulation. The clonotype was recovered from a human donor in good health (CMV status not recorded). Some clones in this sample may be carry-over from other donors' samples. CDR3 in amino acids: CASSFSGTSGYNEQFF. The CDR3 nucleotides read TGTGCCAGCAGCTTTTCCGGGACTAGCGGTTACAATGAGCAGTTCTTC.